Listed below are T cell receptor beta chains from one sample, sequenced in a study of blood T cells in healthy people across ages. TCRdb used MiXCR to reprocess the 5' RACE reads, holding one entry per CDR3 protein. Here the sample spans 600,000 to 850,000 distinct CDR3 sequences, approximately 39% being singletons. Sequenced material: blood. The receptors here all came from a woman in her fifties or sixties in good health. CDR3s leave out the opening cysteine and the closing phenylalanine or tryptophan.

v_gene: TRBV10-3
j_gene: TRBJ2-3
CDR3aa: AISESLGGVSTDTQY

v_gene: TRBV10-3
j_gene: TRBJ2-3
CDR3aa: AISESKRDTDTQY

v_gene: TRBV7-9
j_gene: TRBJ2-5
CDR3aa: ASSPLAGGGDEQY

v_gene: TRBV20-1
j_gene: TRBJ2-1
CDR3aa: SARDRIVAGDEQF

v_gene: TRBV20-1
j_gene: TRBJ2-3
CDR3aa: SAAQVQGGTDTQY

v_gene: TRBV9
j_gene: TRBJ2-7
CDR3aa: ASSVGSGGEQY

v_gene: TRBV6-6
j_gene: .
CDR3aa: ASRNPSGPLGEQY

v_gene: TRBV29-1
j_gene: TRBJ2-1
CDR3aa: SVGGTGSYNEQF

v_gene: TRBV20-1
j_gene: TRBJ1-2
CDR3aa: SASGQYGYT

v_gene: TRBV3-1
j_gene: TRBJ1-2
CDR3aa: ASRRRGEDGYT

v_gene: TRBV20-1
j_gene: TRBJ2-7
CDR3aa: SARVPSSRLYEQY

v_gene: TRBV18
j_gene: TRBJ1-2
CDR3aa: ASSPGSGRSYGYT

v_gene: TRBV5-1
j_gene: TRBJ2-3
CDR3aa: ASSFPGQGSFTDTQY

v_gene: TRBV12-3/TRBV12-4
j_gene: TRBJ1-1
CDR3aa: ASSWGGHQNTEAF

v_gene: TRBV6-1
j_gene: TRBJ1-2
CDR3aa: ASSEDRPYT

v_gene: TRBV7-2
j_gene: TRBJ1-1
CDR3aa: AGQPRGTEAF

v_gene: TRBV7-9
j_gene: TRBJ2-3
CDR3aa: ASSLGSLAGGTDTQY

v_gene: TRBV11-2
j_gene: TRBJ2-7
CDR3aa: ASRSGRGRSSSEQY

v_gene: TRBV20-1
j_gene: TRBJ1-4
CDR3aa: SPFRQGNEKLF

v_gene: TRBV3-1
j_gene: TRBJ2-3
CDR3aa: ASSQDCGLDSTQY

v_gene: TRBV20-1
j_gene: TRBJ1-6
CDR3aa: SAPDIRGLGSPLH

v_gene: TRBV28
j_gene: TRBJ1-4
CDR3aa: ASSLYQGNEKLF

v_gene: TRBV5-6
j_gene: TRBJ1-1
CDR3aa: ASSFQSRPDTEAF

v_gene: TRBV27
j_gene: TRBJ1-6
CDR3aa: ASSVSDRNSPLH

v_gene: TRBV4-2
j_gene: TRBJ2-7
CDR3aa: ASSLVAGVTDYEQY

v_gene: TRBV7-2
j_gene: TRBJ2-7
CDR3aa: ASSPGGTSGSYEQY

v_gene: TRBV3-1
j_gene: TRBJ1-1
CDR3aa: ASSRGYAEAF

v_gene: TRBV7-7
j_gene: TRBJ2-7
CDR3aa: ASSPGLDSYEQY

v_gene: TRBV5-1
j_gene: TRBJ1-5
CDR3aa: ASSLERGQPQH

v_gene: TRBV6-2/TRBV6-3
j_gene: TRBJ2-1
CDR3aa: ASSPQRERGNEQF

v_gene: TRBV20-1
j_gene: TRBJ1-2
CDR3aa: SAQRRGQGAYGYT

v_gene: TRBV4-2
j_gene: TRBJ1-5
CDR3aa: ASSQGLSEAGNQPQH

v_gene: TRBV27
j_gene: TRBJ2-5
CDR3aa: ASSLSGQGNFQETQY

v_gene: TRBV3-1
j_gene: TRBJ2-1
CDR3aa: ASSYSSGRRTEQF

v_gene: TRBV11-2
j_gene: .
CDR3aa: ASSTYRDRVHEQY

v_gene: TRBV7-6
j_gene: TRBJ1-1
CDR3aa: ASSSNGANTEAF

v_gene: TRBV5-5
j_gene: TRBJ1-6
CDR3aa: ASSLFWDTIDSPLH

v_gene: TRBV7-4
j_gene: TRBJ1-2
CDR3aa: AKGVRGQGINYGYT

v_gene: TRBV20-1
j_gene: .
CDR3aa: STRDSRGGETQY

v_gene: TRBV3-1
j_gene: TRBJ2-1
CDR3aa: ASSRPTSGLYNEQF

v_gene: TRBV20-1
j_gene: TRBJ2-1
CDR3aa: SARVLAGGNNEQF

v_gene: TRBV20-1
j_gene: .
CDR3aa: SVKGGRDTEQY

v_gene: TRBV27
j_gene: TRBJ2-7
CDR3aa: ASSYGSASYEQY

v_gene: TRBV10-3
j_gene: TRBJ2-1
CDR3aa: AISESVGLAMRSSYNEQF

v_gene: TRBV27
j_gene: TRBJ1-2
CDR3aa: ASNPGPTTGYGYT

v_gene: TRBV13
j_gene: TRBJ2-4
CDR3aa: ASSLGGGNIQY

v_gene: TRBV30
j_gene: TRBJ1-3
CDR3aa: AWRVRGAAGNTIY

v_gene: TRBV7-2
j_gene: TRBJ2-5
CDR3aa: ASSLGTGARETQY

v_gene: TRBV7-6
j_gene: TRBJ2-3
CDR3aa: AGSLTGLARFDTQY

v_gene: TRBV19
j_gene: TRBJ2-7
CDR3aa: ASSIEKGPYSYEQY